One and the same sample provided the 18 T cell receptor beta chains below, sequenced in a study of blood T cells in healthy people across ages. Together with a sample-barcoded 5' primer, a J-beta primer mix was included in a second PCR lasting about 7 to 11 cycles. TCRdb re-analysed the 5' RACE reads in MiXCR, keeping a single row per CDR3 protein. The sample carries about 1.8 million distinct CDR3 sequences, around 50% recorded once. The sample taken for sequencing was blood. These receptors came from a woman between 35 and 50 years old in good health.

This clonotype has a single count. The J gene is TRBJ2-7, the V gene TRBV11-1; 7 positions agree with TRBD2. The V gene end was trimmed by 7 bases and the J gene end by 6 bases; junction bases not matched to a gene: 12. From germline, CDR1 is SGHAT and CDR2 FQDESV (reference sequence). The CDR3 length is 14 residues. The CDR3 DNA is TGTGCCAGCACCCAGCTTGGGGGGGAGAGCGAGCAGTACTTC. Protein: CASTQLGGESEQYF.

The table lists this clonotype with a few counts. V gene TRBV4-3 combines with J gene TRBJ2-7; 8 positions agree with TRBD2. J lost 5 bases, V lost 0 bases, and 6 bases had no gene match. This CDR3 has 15 residues. The germline V gene encodes CDR1 LGHNA and CDR2 YSLEER. In nucleotides, the CDR3 is TGCGCCAGCAGCCAAGATCGGGGGGGCATAAACGAGCAGTACTTC. The encoded protein is CASSQDRGGINEQYF.

A few counts support this clonotype. The rearrangement links TRBV6-2 or TRBV6-3 to TRBJ1-2, with 8 bases matching TRBD1. This CDR3 spans 14 amino acids. Germline CDR1 MNHEY, CDR2 SVGEGT. Trimming at V came to 7 bases and at J to 8 bases, leaving 12 bases not matched to a gene. The CDR3 sequence: CASTRGAGGWGYTF. CDR3 nucleotide sequence: TGTGCCAGCACGAGAGGAGCAGGGGGCTGGGGCTACACCTTC.

The chain has TRBV20-1 and TRBJ2-5; tentatively, D is TRBD2 (6 bases). Germline lookup yields CDR1 DFQATT and CDR2 SNEGSKA (reference sequence). V was cut by 8 bases and J by 5 bases, with 12 bases left in between. The CDR3 is made up of 11 amino acids. This CDR3 is CSSAGRETQYF. The CDR3 nucleotides read TGCAGTTCAGCAGGGAGGGAGACCCAGTACTTC.

The chain is built from TRBV15 and TRBJ2-4; D unresolved. The V gene lost 2 bases and the J gene lost 3 bases, with 14 bases spanning the gap. Germline CDR1 LNHNV, CDR2 YYDKDF (reference sequence). CDR3 length: 16 amino acids. CDR3 bases: TGTGCCACCAGCAGACTTGTGGGGTCAGGCAAAAACATTCAGTACTTC. This codes for CATSRLVGSGKNIQYF.

This clonotype was found a few times. The chain employs TRBV29-1 and TRBJ1-1, with D possibly matching TRBD1 (6 bases). Trimming stripped 4 bases from V and 8 bases from J, with 17 bases between. CDR3 size: 13 residues. Germline CDR1 and CDR2: SQVTM and ANQGSEA. The CDR3 coding sequence is TGCAGCGTTGGCCGGCGACAGGACTACGAAGCTTTCTTT. Encoded protein: CSVGRRQDYEAFF.

The rearrangement uses TRBV15 and TRBJ1-2; no clear D gene. This CDR3 region has 13 residues. Deletions cut 0 bases from V and 5 bases from J, with 7 bases between. The germline CDR1 and CDR2 sequences are LNHNV and YYDKDF (reference sequence). CDR3 DNA: TGTGCCACCAGCAGAGATGCCACATATGGCTACACCTTC. Translating it yields CATSRDATYGYTF.

This chain uses TRBV7-8 with TRBJ2-5; 8 bases line up with TRBD2. CDR3 length: 15 amino acids. The V segment lost 8 bases and the J segment 2 bases; nucleotides outside the gene matches: 10. CDR1 and CDR2 (germline): SGHVS, FQNEAQ. Written as DNA, the CDR3 is TGTGCCAGCCTTCGGGCGGGAGGACGACAAGAGACCCAGTACTTC. Translating gives CASLRAGGRQETQYF.

This clonotype occurred once. J is TRBJ2-1 and V is TRBV6-5; possibly TRBD1 for D (6 bases). This CDR3 region has 13 residues. V lost 6 bases and J 13 bases, leaving 19 bases between the germline ends. The germline CDR1 and CDR2 sequences are MNHEY and SVGAGI. In nucleotides, the CDR3 is TGTGCCAGCAGCCCAGACAGGAAAGAGACCCAGTTCTTC. As protein: CASSPDRKETQFF.

The chain has TRBV27 and TRBJ1-5; D remains ambiguous. In germline, CDR1 is MNHEY, CDR2 SMNVEV (reference sequence). V lost 1 base to trimming and J lost 3 bases, with 7 bases between them. CDR3 length: 14 residues. CDR3 loop: CASSLLGVNQPQHF. For the CDR3, the DNA is TGTGCCAGCAGTTTATTAGGAGTCAATCAGCCCCAGCATTTT.

The chain is built from TRBV20-1 and TRBJ1-2, with D possibly being TRBD1 (6 bases). Germline CDR1 reads DFQATT; CDR2 reads SNEGSKA (reference sequence). The CDR3 spans 14 residues. The ends were cut back, 0 bases at V and 6 bases at J, with 14 bases in the middle. The DNA of the CDR3 is TGCAGTGCTAGAGATCAAGCTTCAGGGGATGGCTACACCTTC. It specifies CSARDQASGDGYTF.

The chain uses TRBV2 and TRBJ2-5; D remains unclear. Trimming took off 7 bases at V and 0 bases at J, with 9 bases between the two ends. Germline V gives CDR1 SNHLY, CDR2 FYNNEI. There are 13 residues in the CDR3. This CDR3 is CASTSKYQETQYF. Written as DNA, the CDR3 is TGTGCCAGCACCAGTAAATACCAAGAGACCCAGTACTTC. The whole variable domain, filled in from reference TRBV2 and TRBJ2-5, reads EPEVTQTPSHQVTQMGQEVILRCVPISNHLYFYWYRQILGQKVEFLVSFYNNEISEKSEIFDDQFSVERPDGSNFTLKIRSTKLEDSAMYFCASTSKYQETQYFGPGTRLLVL.

This chain uses TRBV2 with TRBJ2-3; 7 positions agree with TRBD2. The CDR3 consists of 14 residues. The J segment lost 5 bases and the V segment lost 7 bases, leaving 9 bases of the junction unmatched. CDR1 and CDR2 (germline): SNHLY, FYNNEI. This CDR3 reads CASTYNGGIDTQYF. The CDR3 DNA reads TGTGCCAGCACGTATAACGGGGGGATAGATACGCAGTATTTT.

This clonotype was observed a single time. The chain couples TRBV14 to TRBJ2-7; D gene ambiguous. Trimming removed 1 base at V and 1 base at J, with 11 bases between. In germline, CDR1 is SGHDN, CDR2 FVKESK. The CDR3 length is 15 residues. The CDR3 bases are TGTGCCAGCAGCCAAGTGGGGTTTGATTCCTACGAGCAGTACTTC. Its protein is CASSQVGFDSYEQYF. Full variable domain (remainder filled in from reference TRBV14 and TRBJ2-7): EAGVTQFPSHSVIEKGQTVTLRCDPISGHDNLYWYRRVMGKEIKFLLHFVKESKQDESGMPNNRFLAERTGGTYSTLKVQPAELEDSGVYFCASSQVGFDSYEQYFGPGTRLTVT.

The chain has TRBV10-3 and TRBJ2-5; D perhaps matches TRBD1 (5 bases). Trimming cost V 10 bases and J 11 bases, with 26 bases left between them. CDR1 ENHRY and CDR2 SYGVKD come from the germline V gene. There are 14 residues in the CDR3. The CDR3 DNA follows: TGTGCCACCTTCAACCAGACAGTACACAATGAGCAGTACTTC. Residues: CATFNQTVHNEQYF.

As concerns this clonotype: At one end, the junction sequence differs from germline, possibly due to a read error. The chain combines TRBV7-2 with TRBJ2-1; D is uncertain. Germline assignment: CDR1 SGHTA and CDR2 FQGNSA. The CDR3 totals 17 residues. The CDR3 DNA reads TGTGTCAGCAGCTTAGACTTCGCCCGGGCCTCCTACAATGAGCAGTTCTTC. It translates to CVSSLDFARASYNEQFF.

This clonotype showed up just once. This chain connects TRBV20-1 to TRBJ1-2, with 9 nucleotides matching TRBD1. The V gene end was trimmed by 3 bases and the J gene end by 3 bases; junction bases not matched to a gene: 8. The CDR3 runs 15 residues. CDR1 and CDR2 from the germline V gene are DFQATT and SNEGSKA (reference sequence). In DNA, the CDR3 is TGCAGTGCTAGGGGACAGGGTGCCCTTTACTATGGCTACACCTTC. Amino acid sequence: CSARGQGALYYGYTF.

J is TRBJ2-1 and V is TRBV24-1; D is tentatively TRBD1 or TRBD2 (5 bases each). CDR1 is KGHDR and CDR2 is SFDVKD in the germline V gene. Trimming took off 6 bases at V and 9 bases at J, with 17 bases between the two ends. The CDR3 is 14 residues long. CDR3 in DNA: TGTGCCACCAGTCCCCGGGGCAGGGCGGGTGAGCAGTTCTTC. It translates to CATSPRGRAGEQFF.